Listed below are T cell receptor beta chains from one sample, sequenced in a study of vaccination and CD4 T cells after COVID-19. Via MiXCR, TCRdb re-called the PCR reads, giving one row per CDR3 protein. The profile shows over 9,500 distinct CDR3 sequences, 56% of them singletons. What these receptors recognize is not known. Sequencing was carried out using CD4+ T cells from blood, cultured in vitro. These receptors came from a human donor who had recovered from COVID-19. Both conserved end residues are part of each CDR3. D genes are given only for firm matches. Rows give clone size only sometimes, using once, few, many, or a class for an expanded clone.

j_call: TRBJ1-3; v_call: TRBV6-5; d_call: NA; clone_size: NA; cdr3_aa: CASSYGSSGNTIYF; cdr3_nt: TGTGCCAGCAGTTACGGTTCGTCTGGAAACACCATATATTTT
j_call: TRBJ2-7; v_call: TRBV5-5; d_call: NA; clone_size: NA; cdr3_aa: CASSFRLPGYEQCF; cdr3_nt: TGTGCCAGCAGCTTTAGACTGCCGGGGTACGAGCAGTGCTTC
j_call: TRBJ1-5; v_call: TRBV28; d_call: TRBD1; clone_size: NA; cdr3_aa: CASYPGGTGWSNQPQHF; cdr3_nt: TGTGCCAGCTATCCTGGGGGGACAGGTTGGAGCAATCAGCCCCAGCATTTT
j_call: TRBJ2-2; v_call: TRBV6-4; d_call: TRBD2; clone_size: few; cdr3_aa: CASRSEGGPGTGELFF; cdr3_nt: TGTGCCAGCAGATCAGAGGGAGGGCCGGGCACCGGGGAGCTGTTTTTT
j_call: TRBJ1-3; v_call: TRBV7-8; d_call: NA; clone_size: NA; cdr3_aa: CASSLHPNPRSSGNTIYF; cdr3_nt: TGTGCCAGCAGCTTACACCCCAACCCCCGGAGCTCTGGAAACACCATATATTTT
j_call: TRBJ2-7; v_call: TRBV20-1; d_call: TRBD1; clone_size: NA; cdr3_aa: CSASSDRAYEQYF; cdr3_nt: TGCAGTGCTAGCAGCGACAGGGCCTACGAGCAGTACTTC
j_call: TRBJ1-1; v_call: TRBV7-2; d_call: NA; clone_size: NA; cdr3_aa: CASSFHQNTEAFF; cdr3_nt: TGTGCCAGCAGCTTCCACCAGAACACTGAAGCTTTCTTT
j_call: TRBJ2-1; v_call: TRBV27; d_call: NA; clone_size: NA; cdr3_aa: CASSRFGDPYNEQFF; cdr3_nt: TGTGCCAGCAGCCGGTTCGGGGACCCCTACAATGAGCAGTTCTTC
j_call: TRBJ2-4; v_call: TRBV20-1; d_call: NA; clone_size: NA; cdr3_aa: CSAASGLAKNIQYF; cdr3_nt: TGCAGTGCTGCCTCAGGGCTAGCCAAAAACATTCAGTACTTC
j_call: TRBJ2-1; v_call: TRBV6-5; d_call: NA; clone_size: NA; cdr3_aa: CASSYSRAVSSYNEQFF; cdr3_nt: TGTGCCAGCAGTTACTCGAGGGCTGTGAGCTCCTACAATGAGCAGTTCTTC
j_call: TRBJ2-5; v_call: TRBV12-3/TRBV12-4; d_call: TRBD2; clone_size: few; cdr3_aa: CASSFSGSGTETQYF; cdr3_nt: TGTGCCAGCAGTTTTAGCGGGAGTGGCACGGAGACCCAGTACTTC
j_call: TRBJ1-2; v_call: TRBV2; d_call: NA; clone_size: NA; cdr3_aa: CASPTGSKGYGYTF; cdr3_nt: TGTGCCAGCCCCACAGGGAGTAAAGGCTATGGCTACACCTTC
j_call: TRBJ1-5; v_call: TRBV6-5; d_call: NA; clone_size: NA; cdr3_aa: CASSYGAASNQPQHF; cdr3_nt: TGTGCCAGCAGTTATGGGGCAGCTAGCAATCAGCCCCAGCATTTT
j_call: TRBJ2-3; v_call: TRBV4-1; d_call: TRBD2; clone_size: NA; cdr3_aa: CASSQVLKVAGGPPGTDTQYF; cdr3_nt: TGCGCCAGCAGCCAAGTACTAAAAGTAGCGGGGGGGCCCCCGGGCACAGATACGCAGTATTTT
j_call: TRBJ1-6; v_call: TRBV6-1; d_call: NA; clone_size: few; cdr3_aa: CASSATGNSPLHF; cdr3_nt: TGTGCCAGCAGCGCGACCGGTAATTCACCCCTCCACTTT
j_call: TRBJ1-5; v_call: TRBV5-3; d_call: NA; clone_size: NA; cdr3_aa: CASSLGHFNQPQHF; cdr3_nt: TGTGCCAGCAGCTTGGGGCACTTCAATCAGCCCCAGCATTTT
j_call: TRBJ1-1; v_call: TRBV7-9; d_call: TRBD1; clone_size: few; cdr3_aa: CASSWDRDTEAFF; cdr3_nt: TGTGCCAGCAGCTGGGACAGGGACACTGAAGCTTTCTTT
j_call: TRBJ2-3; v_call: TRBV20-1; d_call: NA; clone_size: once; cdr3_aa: CSASDTSTDTQYF; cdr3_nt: TGCAGTGCTAGCGACACTAGCACAGATACGCAGTATTTT
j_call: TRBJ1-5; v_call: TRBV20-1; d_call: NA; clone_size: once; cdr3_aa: CSARMAGDQPQRF; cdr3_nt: TGCAGTGCTAGAATGGCAGGAGATCAGCCCCAGCGTTTT
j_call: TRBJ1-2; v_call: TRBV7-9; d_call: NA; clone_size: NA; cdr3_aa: CASSLSRYGYTF; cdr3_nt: TGTGCCAGCAGCTTATCTCGCTATGGCTACACCTTC
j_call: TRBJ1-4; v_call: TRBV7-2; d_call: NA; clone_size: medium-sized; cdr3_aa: CASTLLGRGGGEKLFF; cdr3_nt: TGTGCCAGCACCCTACTGGGGAGGGGAGGGGGTGAAAAACTGTTTTTT
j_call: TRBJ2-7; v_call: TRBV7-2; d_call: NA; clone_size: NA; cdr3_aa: CASSQRLGGFYEQYF; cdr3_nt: TGTGCCAGCAGCCAGAGGCTTGGGGGCTTCTACGAGCAGTACTTC
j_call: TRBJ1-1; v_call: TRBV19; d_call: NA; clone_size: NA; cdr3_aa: CASTPTVGVQNTEAFF; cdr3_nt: TGTGCCAGTACACCGACGGTAGGGGTTCAGAACACTGAAGCTTTCTTT
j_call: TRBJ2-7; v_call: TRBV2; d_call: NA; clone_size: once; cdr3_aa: CASLRRGSYEQYF; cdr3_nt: TGTGCCAGCTTGCGAAGGGGCAGCTACGAGCAGTACTTC
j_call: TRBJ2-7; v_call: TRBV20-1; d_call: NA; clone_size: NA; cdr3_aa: CSATQVLNPYEQYF; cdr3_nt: TGCAGTGCTACCCAGGTCCTGAATCCCTACGAGCAGTACTTC
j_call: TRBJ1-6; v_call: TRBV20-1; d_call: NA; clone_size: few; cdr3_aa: CSARDRVGHSPLHF; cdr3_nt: TGCAGTGCTAGAGATCGAGTCGGACATTCACCCCTCCACTTT
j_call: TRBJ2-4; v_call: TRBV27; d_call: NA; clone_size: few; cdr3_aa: CASSLSKSPGAKNIQYF; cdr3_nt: TGTGCCAGCAGTTTATCGAAATCGCCCGGGGCCAAAAACATTCAGTACTTC
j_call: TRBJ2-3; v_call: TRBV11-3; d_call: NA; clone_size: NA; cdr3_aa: CASSSRLEGVDTQYF; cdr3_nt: TGTGCCAGCAGCTCACGACTAGAGGGGGTAGATACGCAGTATTTT
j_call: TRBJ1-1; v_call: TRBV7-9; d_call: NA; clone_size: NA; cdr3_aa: CASSLGTMNTEAFF; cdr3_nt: TGTGCCAGCAGCTTGGGTACGATGAACACTGAAGCTTTCTTT
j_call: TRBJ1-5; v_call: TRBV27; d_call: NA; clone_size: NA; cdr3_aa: CASSLWGNQPQHF; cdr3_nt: TGTGCCAGCAGTTTATGGGGGAATCAGCCCCAGCATTTT
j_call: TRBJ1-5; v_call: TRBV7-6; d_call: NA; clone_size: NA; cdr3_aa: CASSLGTAQPQHF; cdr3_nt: TGTGCCAGCAGCTTAGGCACGGCTCAGCCCCAGCATTTT
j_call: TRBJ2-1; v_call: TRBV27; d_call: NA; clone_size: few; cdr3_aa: CASSLSETGYNEQFF; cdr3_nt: TGTGCCAGCAGTTTATCGGAAACCGGTTACAATGAGCAGTTCTTC
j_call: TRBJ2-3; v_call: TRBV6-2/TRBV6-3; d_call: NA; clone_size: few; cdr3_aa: CASCTSRSTDTQYF; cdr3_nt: TGTGCCAGCTGTACTAGTCGGAGCACAGATACGCAGTATTTT
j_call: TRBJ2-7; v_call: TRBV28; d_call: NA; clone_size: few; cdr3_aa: CASSLPAYEQYF; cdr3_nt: TGTGCCAGCAGTTTGCCAGCCTACGAGCAGTACTTC
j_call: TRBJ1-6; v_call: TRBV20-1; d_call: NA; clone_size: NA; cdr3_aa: CSARVPGDHSPLHF; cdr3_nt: TGCAGTGCTAGGGTACCAGGGGATCACTCACCCCTCCACTTT
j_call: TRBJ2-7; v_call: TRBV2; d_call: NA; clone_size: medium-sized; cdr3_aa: CASSAGTYLSYEQYF; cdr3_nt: TGTGCCAGCAGCGCCGGGACATACTTATCCTACGAGCAGTACTTC
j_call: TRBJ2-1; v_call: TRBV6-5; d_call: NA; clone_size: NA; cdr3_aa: CASSYSFRYLTDSNEQFF; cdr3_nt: TGTGCCAGCAGTTACTCTTTCCGTTACTTAACGGATAGCAATGAGCAGTTCTTC
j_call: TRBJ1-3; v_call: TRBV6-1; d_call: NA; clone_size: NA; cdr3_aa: CASRGGNTIYF; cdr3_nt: TGTGCCAGCAGAGGGGGAAACACCATATATTTT
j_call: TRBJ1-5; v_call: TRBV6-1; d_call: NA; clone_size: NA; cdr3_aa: CASSQGGVGNQPQHF; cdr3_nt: TGTGCCAGCAGTCAAGGAGGGGTGGGGAATCAGCCCCAGCATTTT
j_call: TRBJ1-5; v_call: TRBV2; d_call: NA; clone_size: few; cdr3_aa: CASSRLQVNQPQHF; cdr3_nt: TGTGCCAGCAGTCGTCTCCAAGTCAATCAGCCCCAGCATTTT
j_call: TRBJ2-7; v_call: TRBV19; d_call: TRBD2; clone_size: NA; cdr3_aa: CASSLPTGAGGHEQYF; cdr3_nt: TGTGCCAGTAGTCTACCGACAGGTGCGGGAGGCCACGAGCAGTACTTC
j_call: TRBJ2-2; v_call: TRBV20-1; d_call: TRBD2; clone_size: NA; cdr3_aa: CSAPGLAGTPTGELFF; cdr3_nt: TGCAGTGCTCCGGGACTAGCGGGAACCCCGACCGGGGAGCTGTTTTTT
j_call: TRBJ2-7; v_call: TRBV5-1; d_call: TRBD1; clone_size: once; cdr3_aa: CASSPDRGLQEQYF; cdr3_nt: TGCGCCAGCAGCCCTGACAGGGGGCTTCAAGAGCAGTACTTC
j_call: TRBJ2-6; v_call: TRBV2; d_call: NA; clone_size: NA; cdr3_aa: CASSVDIAGANVLTF; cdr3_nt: TGTGCCAGCAGCGTCGACATTGCTGGGGCCAACGTCCTGACTTTC
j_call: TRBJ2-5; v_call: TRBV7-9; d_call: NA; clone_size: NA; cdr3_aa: CASSLWTVQETQYF; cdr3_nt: TGTGCCAGCAGCTTATGGACAGTCCAAGAGACCCAGTACTTC
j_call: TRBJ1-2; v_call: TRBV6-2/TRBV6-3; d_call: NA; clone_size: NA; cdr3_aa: CASSYSYGYTF; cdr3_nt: TGTGCCAGCAGTTACAGCTATGGCTACACCTTC
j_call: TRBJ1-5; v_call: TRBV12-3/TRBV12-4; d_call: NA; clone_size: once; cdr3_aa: CASSFEGAGNQPQHF; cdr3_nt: TGTGCCAGCAGTTTCGAAGGGGCGGGCAATCAGCCCCAGCATTTT
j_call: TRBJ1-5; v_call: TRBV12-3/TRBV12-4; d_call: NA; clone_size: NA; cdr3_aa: CASTITGTDNQPQHF; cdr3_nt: TGTGCCAGCACCATAACGGGGACGGACAATCAGCCCCAGCATTTT
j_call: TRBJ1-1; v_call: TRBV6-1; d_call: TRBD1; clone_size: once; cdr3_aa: CASRSRDRNTEAFF; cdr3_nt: TGTGCCAGCAGGTCCCGGGACAGGAACACTGAAGCTTTCTTT
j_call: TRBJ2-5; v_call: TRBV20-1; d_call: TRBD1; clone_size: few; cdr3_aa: CSARKPGQGKETQYF; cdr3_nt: TGCAGTGCTAGGAAACCGGGACAGGGGAAAGAGACCCAGTACTTC
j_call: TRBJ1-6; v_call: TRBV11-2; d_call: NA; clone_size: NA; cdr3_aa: CASSLEVQLPLHF; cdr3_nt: TGTGCCAGCAGCTTAGAGGTCCAGTTACCCCTCCACTTT
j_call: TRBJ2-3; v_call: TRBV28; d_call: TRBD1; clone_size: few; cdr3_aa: CASTPTRDRVPYTQYF; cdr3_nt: TGTGCCAGCACCCCTACCCGGGACAGGGTTCCTTATACGCAGTATTTT
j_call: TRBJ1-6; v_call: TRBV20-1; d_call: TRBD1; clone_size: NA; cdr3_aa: CSARDRPRGRHNSPLHF; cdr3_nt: TGCAGTGCTAGAGATCGACCCAGGGGGCGTCATAATTCACCCCTCCACTTT
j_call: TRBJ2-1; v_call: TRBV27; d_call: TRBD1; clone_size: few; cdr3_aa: CASHLGQWFF; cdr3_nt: TGTGCCAGCCATCTGGGACAGTGGTTCTTC
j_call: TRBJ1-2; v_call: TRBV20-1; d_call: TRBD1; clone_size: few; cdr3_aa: CSASMRNRGSYGYTF; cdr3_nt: TGCAGTGCTAGTATGCGGAACAGGGGAAGCTATGGCTACACCTTC
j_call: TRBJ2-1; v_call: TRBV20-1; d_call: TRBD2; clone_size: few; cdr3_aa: CSLLSGRVGQQFF; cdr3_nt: TGCAGCTTGCTAAGCGGGAGGGTCGGTCAGCAGTTCTTC
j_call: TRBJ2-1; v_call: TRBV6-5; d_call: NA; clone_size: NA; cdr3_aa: CASSYRTVQFF; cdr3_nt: TGTGCCAGCAGTTATAGGACGGTGCAGTTCTTC
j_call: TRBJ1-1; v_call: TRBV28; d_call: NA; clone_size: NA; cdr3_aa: CASGGILTEAFF; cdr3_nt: TGTGCCAGCGGGGGCATTCTCACTGAAGCTTTCTTT
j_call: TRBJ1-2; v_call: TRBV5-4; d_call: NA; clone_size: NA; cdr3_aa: CASSLERSNYGYTF; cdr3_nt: TGTGCCAGCAGCTTGGAACGATCTAACTATGGCTACACCTTC
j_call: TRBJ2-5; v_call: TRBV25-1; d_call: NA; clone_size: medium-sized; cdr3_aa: CASSERRNQETQYF; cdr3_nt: TGTGCCAGCAGTGAACGCAGGAACCAAGAGACCCAGTACTTC